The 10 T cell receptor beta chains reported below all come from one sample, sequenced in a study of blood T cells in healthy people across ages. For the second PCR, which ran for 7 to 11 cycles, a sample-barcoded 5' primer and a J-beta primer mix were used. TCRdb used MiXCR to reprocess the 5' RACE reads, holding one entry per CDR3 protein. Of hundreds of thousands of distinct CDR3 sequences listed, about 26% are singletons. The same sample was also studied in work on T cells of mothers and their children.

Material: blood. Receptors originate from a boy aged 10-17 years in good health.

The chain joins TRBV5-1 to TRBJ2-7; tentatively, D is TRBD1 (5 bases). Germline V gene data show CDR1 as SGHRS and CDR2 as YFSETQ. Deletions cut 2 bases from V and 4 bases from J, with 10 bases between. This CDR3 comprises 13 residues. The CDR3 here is CASSLYRPYEQYF. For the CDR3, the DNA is TGCGCCAGCAGCTTATACAGGCCTTACGAGCAGTACTTC.

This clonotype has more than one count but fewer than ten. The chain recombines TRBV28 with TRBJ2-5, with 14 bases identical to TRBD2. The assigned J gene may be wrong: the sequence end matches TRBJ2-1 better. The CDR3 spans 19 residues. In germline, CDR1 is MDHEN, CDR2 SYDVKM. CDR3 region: CASSLRAGLAGALGNEQFF. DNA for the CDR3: TGTGCCAGCAGTTTAAGAGCGGGACTAGCGGGGGCCCTCGGAAATGAGCAGTTCTTC.

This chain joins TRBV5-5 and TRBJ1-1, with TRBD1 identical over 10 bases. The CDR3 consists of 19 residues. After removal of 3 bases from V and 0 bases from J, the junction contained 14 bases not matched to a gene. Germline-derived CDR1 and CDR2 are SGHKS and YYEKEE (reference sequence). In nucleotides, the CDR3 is TGTGCCAGCAGCTCGATCAAGGGACAGGGGACCTTTATGAACACTGAAGCTTTCTTT. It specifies CASSSIKGQGTFMNTEAFF.

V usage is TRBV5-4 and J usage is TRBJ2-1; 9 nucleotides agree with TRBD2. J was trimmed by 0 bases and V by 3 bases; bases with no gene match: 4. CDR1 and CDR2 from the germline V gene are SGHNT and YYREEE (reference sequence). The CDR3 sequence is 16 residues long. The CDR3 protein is CASSSVAGDSYNEQFF. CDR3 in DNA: TGTGCCAGCAGCTCCGTAGCGGGGGACTCCTACAATGAGCAGTTCTTC.

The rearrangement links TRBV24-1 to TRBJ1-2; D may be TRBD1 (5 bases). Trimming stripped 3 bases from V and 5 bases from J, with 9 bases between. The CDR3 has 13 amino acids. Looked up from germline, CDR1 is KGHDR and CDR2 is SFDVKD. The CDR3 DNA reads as TGTGCCACCAGTGATCGGACACTGTATGGCTACACCTTC. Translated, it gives CATSDRTLYGYTF.

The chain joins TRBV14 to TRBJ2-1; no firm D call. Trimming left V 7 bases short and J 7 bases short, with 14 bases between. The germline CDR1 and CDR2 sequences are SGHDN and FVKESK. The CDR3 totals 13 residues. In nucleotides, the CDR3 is TGTGCCAGCAACCTACATATCTGGAATGAGCAGTTCTTC. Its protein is CASNLHIWNEQFF.

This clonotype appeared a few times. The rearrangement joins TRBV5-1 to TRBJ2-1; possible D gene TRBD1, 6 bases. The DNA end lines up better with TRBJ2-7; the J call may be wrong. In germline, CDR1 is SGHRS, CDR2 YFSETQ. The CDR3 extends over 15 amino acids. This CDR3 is CASSTWTAISYEQYF. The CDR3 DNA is TGCGCCAGCAGCACCTGGACAGCAATCTCCTACGAGCAGTACTTC.

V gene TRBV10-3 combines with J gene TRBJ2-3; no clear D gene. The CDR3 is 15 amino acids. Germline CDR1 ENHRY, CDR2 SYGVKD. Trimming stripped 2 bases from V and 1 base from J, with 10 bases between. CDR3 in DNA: TGTGCCATCAGTGAGGGGCGCCATCGCACAGATACGCAGTATTTT. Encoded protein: CAISEGRHRTDTQYF.

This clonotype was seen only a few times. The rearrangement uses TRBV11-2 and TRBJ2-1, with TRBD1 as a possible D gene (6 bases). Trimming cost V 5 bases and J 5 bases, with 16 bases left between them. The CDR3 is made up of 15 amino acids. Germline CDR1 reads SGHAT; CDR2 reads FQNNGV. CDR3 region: CASSEGVSRNNEQFF. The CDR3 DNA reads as TGTGCCAGCAGCGAGGGGGTGAGTAGGAACAATGAGCAGTTCTTC. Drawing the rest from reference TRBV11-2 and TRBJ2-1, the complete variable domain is EAGVAQSPRYKIIEKRQSVAFWCNPISGHATLYWYQQILGQGPKLLIQFQNNGVVDDSQLPKDRFSAERLKGVDSTLKIQPAKLEDSAVYLCASSEGVSRNNEQFFGPGTRLTVL.

The CDR3 loop is CASSATGRGVAFF. The CDR3 DNA is TGTGCCAGCAGCGCCACAGGCCGAGGTGTGGCTTTCTTT. This chain uses TRBV9 with TRBJ1-1, with a possible D match to TRBD1 (5 bases). V lost 3 bases and J 11 bases, leaving 17 bases between the germline ends. This CDR3 contains 13 residues. The germline V gene encodes CDR1 SGDLS and CDR2 YYNGEE.